These T cell receptor beta chains were read from a single sample in a study of blood T cell repertoires in COVID-19. Sequenced by immunoSEQ multiplex PCR; TCRdb stores in-frame clones only, minus some. This sample carries some 50,000 clones, approximately 90% of them seen once, and the ten largest clones take 25% to 30%. Sequences were obtained from peripheral blood. The source is a human donor in a cohort sampled during active COVID-19. Each CDR3 is given with its conserved first and last residue. The order of the fields is CDR3 DNA, CDR3 protein, D gene, J gene, V gene. D genes are given only for firm matches.

CDR3 DNA: TGTGCCAGCAGCATCCAGCGGTCCTACAATGAGCAGTTCTTC
CDR3 protein: CASSIQRSYNEQFF
D gene: -
J gene: TRBJ2-1
V gene: TRBV7-2

CDR3 DNA: TGTGCCAGCAGCCCGGGAGGAGGGGTTTCGGGGGCCAACGTCCTGACTTTC
CDR3 protein: CASSPGGGVSGANVLTF
D gene: TRBD2
J gene: TRBJ2-6
V gene: TRBV9

CDR3 DNA: TGTGCCAGCAGCGAACTAGCGGGGGGAAGGTACAATGAGCAGTTCTTC
CDR3 protein: CASSELAGGRYNEQFF
D gene: TRBD2
J gene: TRBJ2-1
V gene: TRBV6-1

CDR3 DNA: TGTGCCAGCAGCGTATTAGGACAGGGGTATGGCTACACCTTC
CDR3 protein: CASSVLGQGYGYTF
D gene: TRBD1
J gene: TRBJ1-2
V gene: TRBV9

CDR3 DNA: TGTGCCTGGGAACCGGGACAGGGCCAAAACATTCAGTACTTC
CDR3 protein: CAWEPGQGQNIQYF
D gene: TRBD1
J gene: TRBJ2-4
V gene: TRBV30

CDR3 DNA: TGTGCCAGCAGCGGTAATGGGGGGAACGCCCTCCACTTT
CDR3 protein: CASSGNGGNALHF
D gene: -
J gene: TRBJ1-6
V gene: TRBV7-9

CDR3 DNA: TGTGCCAGCAGCCTAGGACAAGCTAACTATGGCTACACCTTC
CDR3 protein: CASSLGQANYGYTF
D gene: -
J gene: TRBJ1-2
V gene: TRBV5-5

CDR3 DNA: TGCGCCAGCAGCAATAGCGGGGGGGCAGGGAATGAGCAGTTCTTC
CDR3 protein: CASSNSGGAGNEQFF
D gene: TRBD2
J gene: TRBJ2-1
V gene: TRBV4-1

CDR3 DNA: TGCGCCAGCAGCTTGCAGGAGACCCAGTACTTC
CDR3 protein: CASSLQETQYF
D gene: -
J gene: TRBJ2-5
V gene: TRBV5-1

CDR3 DNA: TGTGCCAGCAGTTTGCAGGCACGAGGGACATTCTTC
CDR3 protein: CASSLQARGTFF
D gene: -
J gene: TRBJ2-1
V gene: TRBV28

CDR3 DNA: TGCGCCAGCAGCTTTGGAGGGGACGAGCAGTACTTC
CDR3 protein: CASSFGGDEQYF
D gene: -
J gene: TRBJ2-7
V gene: TRBV5-1

CDR3 DNA: TGTGCCAGCAGCCAAACACGGAGGCTAGGAGCCTACGAGCAGTACTTC
CDR3 protein: CASSQTRRLGAYEQYF
D gene: -
J gene: TRBJ2-7
V gene: TRBV3-1/TRBV3-2